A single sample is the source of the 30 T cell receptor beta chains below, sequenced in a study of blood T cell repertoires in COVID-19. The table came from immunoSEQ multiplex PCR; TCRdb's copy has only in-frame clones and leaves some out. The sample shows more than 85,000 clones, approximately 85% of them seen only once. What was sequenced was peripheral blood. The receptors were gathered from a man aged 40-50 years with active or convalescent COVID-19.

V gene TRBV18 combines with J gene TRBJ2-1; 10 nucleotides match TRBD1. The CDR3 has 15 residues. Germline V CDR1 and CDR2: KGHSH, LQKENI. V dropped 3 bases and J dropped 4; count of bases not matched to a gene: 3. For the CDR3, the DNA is TGTGCCAGCTCACCTAGGACAGGGGGATACAATGAGCAGTTCTTC. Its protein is CASSPRTGGYNEQFF.

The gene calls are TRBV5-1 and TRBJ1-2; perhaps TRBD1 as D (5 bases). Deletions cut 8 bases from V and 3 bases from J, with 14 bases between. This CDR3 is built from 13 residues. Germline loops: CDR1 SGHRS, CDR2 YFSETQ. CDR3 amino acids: CASRGFQYYGYTF. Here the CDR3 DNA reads TGCGCCAGTAGGGGCTTCCAGTACTATGGCTACACCTTC.

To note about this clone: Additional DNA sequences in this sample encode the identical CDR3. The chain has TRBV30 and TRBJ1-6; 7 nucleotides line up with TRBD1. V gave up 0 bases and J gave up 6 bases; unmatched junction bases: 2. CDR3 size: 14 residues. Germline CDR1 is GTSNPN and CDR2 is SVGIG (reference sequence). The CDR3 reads CAWSVQGRNSPLHF. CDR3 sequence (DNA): TGTGCCTGGAGTGTACAGGGGCGTAATTCACCCCTCCACTTT.

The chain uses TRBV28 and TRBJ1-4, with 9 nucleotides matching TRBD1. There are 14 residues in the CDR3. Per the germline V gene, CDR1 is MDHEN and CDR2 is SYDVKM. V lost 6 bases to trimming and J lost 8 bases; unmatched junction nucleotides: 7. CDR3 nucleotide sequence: TGTGCCAGCAGGTCCGGGACAGGGAGGGAAAAACTGTTTTTT. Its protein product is CASRSGTGREKLFF.

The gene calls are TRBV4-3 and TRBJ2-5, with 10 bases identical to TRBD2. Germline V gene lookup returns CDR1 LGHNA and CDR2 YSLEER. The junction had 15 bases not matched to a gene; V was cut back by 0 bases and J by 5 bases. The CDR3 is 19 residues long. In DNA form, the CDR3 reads TGCGCCAGCAGCCAAGATCGGGCTAGCGGGGGCCTGGCCGGGGAGACCCAGTACTTC. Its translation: CASSQDRASGGLAGETQYF.

The DNA for the CDR3 is TGCGCCAGCTCCCCCGCCCAGGTCACAGATACGCAGTATTTT. It yields the protein CASSPAQVTDTQYF. The rearrangement joins TRBV5-1 to TRBJ2-3, with D uncertain. Per germline, CDR1 SGHRS and CDR2 YFSETQ. V lost 7 bases to trimming and J lost 2 bases, with 14 bases between them. The CDR3 runs 14 residues.

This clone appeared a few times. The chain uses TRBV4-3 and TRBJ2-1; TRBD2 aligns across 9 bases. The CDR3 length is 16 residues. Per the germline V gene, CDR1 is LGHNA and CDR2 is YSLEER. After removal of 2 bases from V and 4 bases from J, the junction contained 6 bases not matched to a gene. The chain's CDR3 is CASSQRVLAGYNEQFF. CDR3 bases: TGCGCCAGCAGCCAAAGAGTGCTAGCGGGGTACAATGAGCAGTTCTTC.

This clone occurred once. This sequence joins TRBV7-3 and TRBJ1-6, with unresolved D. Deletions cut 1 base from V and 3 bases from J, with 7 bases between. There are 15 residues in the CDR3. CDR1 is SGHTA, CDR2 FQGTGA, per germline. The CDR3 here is CASSLRADYNSPLHF. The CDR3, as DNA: TGTGCCAGCAGCTTAAGGGCCGACTATAATTCACCCCTCCACTTT.

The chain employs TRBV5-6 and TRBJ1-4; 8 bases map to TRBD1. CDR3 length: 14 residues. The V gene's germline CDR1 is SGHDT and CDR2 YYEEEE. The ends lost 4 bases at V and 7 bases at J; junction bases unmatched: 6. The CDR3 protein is CASSKDRVGEKLFF. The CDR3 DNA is TGTGCCAGCAGCAAGGACAGGGTGGGTGAAAAACTGTTTTTT.

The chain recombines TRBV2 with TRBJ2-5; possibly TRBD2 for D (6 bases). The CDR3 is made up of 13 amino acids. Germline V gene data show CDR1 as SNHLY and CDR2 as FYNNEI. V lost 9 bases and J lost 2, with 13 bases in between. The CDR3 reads CASSGGFQETQYF. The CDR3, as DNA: TGTGCCAGTAGCGGTGGGTTTCAAGAGACCCAGTACTTC.

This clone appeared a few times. The CDR3 DNA reads as TGTGCCAGCAGTCCAAGGGGGGACAGACCTTTGGACCTGGAGCAGTTCTTC. It encodes CASSPRGDRPLDLEQFF. The chain has TRBV6-6 and TRBJ2-1; weak D call: TRBD1 (7 bases). Germline assignment: CDR1 MNHNY and CDR2 SVGAGI (reference sequence). The ends were cut back, 5 bases at V and 10 bases at J, with 27 bases in the middle. The CDR3 is made up of 17 amino acids.

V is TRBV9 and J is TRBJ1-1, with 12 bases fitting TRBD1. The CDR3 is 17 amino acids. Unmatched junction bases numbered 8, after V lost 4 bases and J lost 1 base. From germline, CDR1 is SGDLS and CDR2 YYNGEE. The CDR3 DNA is TGTGCCAGCAGCATCAACCGGGACAGGGGGCAGAACACTGAAGCTTTCTTT. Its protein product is CASSINRDRGQNTEAFF. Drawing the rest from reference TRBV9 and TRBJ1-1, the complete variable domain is DSGVTQTPKHLITATGQRVTLRCSPRSGDLSVYWYQQSLDQGLQFLIQYYNGEERAKGNILERFSAQQFPDLHSELNLSSLELGDSALYFCASSINRDRGQNTEAFFGQGTRLTVV.

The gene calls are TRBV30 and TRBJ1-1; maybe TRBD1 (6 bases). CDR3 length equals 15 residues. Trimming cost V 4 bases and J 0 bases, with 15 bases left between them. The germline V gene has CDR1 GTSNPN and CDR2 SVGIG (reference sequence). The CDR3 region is CAWIAARGLNTEAFF. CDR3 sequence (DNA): TGTGCCTGGATCGCAGCTAGGGGGTTGAACACTGAAGCTTTCTTT.

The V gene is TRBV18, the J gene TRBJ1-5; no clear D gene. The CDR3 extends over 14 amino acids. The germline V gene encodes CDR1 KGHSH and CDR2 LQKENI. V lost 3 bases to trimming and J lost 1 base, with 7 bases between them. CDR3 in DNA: TGTGCCAGCTCACCGGGAGGGAGCAATCAGCCCCAGCATTTT. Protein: CASSPGGSNQPQHF.

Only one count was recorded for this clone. The CDR3 DNA follows: TGTGCCAGCAGCCCCCCCGGAGTTTCAGAGACCCAGTACTTC. This translates into CASSPPGVSETQYF. The chain uses TRBV9 and TRBJ2-5; D call uncertain. This CDR3 is built from 14 residues. V lost 4 bases and J lost 4, with 14 bases in between. Germline V CDR1 and CDR2: SGDLS, YYNGEE. Supplemented by reference TRBV9 and TRBJ2-5, the full variable domain reads DSGVTQTPKHLITATGQRVTLRCSPRSGDLSVYWYQQSLDQGLQFLIQYYNGEERAKGNILERFSAQQFPDLHSELNLSSLELGDSALYFCASSPPGVSETQYFGPGTRLLVL.

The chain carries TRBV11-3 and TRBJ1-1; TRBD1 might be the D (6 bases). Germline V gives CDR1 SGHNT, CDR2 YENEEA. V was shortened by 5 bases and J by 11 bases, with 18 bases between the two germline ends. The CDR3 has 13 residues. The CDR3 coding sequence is TGTGCCAGCAGCGAAGGGGAGCAGGGGCGGGCTTTCTTT. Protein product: CASSEGEQGRAFF.

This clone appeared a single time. CDR3 in DNA: TGTGCCAGCAGCCCATCCTGGGGGCCTTTGAACGAGCAGTACTTC. Translation gives CASSPSWGPLNEQYF. This rearrangement joins TRBV7-7 to TRBJ2-7; perhaps TRBD1 as D (6 bases). The CDR3 totals 15 residues. CDR1 is SSHAT, CDR2 FNYEAQ, per germline (reference sequence). The germline V and J ends were trimmed by 5 bases and 5 bases, with 19 bases remaining between them.

As DNA, the CDR3 is TGTGCCAGCAGCTTACAGGGGGCTTTAAGCAATCAGCCCCAGCATTTT. Amino acid sequence: CASSLQGALSNQPQHF. The genes are TRBV7-2 and TRBJ1-5; 8 nucleotides align to TRBD1. Germline loops: CDR1 SGHTA, CDR2 FQGNSA. CDR3 size: 16 residues. With V trimmed by 2 bases and J by 1 base, 4 bases remained unmatched.

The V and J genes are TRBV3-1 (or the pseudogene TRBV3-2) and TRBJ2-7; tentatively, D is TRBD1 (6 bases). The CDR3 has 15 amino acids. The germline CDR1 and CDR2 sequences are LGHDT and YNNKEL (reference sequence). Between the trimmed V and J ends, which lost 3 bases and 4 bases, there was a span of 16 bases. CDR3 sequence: CASSQLVTGSYEQYF. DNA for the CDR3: TGTGCCAGCAGCCAGCTAGTTACAGGGTCTTACGAGCAGTACTTC.

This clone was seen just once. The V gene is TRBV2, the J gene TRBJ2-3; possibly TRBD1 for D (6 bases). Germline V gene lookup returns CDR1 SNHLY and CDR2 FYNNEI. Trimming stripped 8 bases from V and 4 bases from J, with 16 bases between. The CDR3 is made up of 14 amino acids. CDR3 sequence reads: CASLGRGFADTQYF. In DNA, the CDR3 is TGTGCCAGCTTAGGCAGGGGATTTGCAGATACGCAGTATTTT.

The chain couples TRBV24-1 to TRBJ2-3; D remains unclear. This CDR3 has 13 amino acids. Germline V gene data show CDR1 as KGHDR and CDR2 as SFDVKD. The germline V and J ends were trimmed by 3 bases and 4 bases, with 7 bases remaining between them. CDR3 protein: CATSDPGADTQYF. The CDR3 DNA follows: TGTGCCACCAGTGATCCAGGCGCAGATACGCAGTATTTT.

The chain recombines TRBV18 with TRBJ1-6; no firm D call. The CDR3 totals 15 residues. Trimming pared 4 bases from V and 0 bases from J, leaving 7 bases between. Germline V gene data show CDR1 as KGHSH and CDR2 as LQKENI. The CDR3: CASSLSDSYNSPLHF. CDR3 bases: TGTGCCAGCTCACTCAGTGACTCCTATAATTCACCCCTCCACTTT.

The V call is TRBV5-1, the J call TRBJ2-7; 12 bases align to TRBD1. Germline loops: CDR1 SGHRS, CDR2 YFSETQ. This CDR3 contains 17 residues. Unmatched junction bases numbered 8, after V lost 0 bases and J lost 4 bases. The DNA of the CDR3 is TGCGCCAGCAGCTTGGGAGGGACAGGGGGCGAAAGTTACGAGCAGTACTTC. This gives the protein CASSLGGTGGESYEQYF.

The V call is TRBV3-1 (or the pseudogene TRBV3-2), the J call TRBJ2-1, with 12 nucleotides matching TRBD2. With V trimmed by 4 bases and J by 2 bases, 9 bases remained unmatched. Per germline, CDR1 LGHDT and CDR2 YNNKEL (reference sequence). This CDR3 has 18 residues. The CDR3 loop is CASSPTSGGRRTYNEQFF. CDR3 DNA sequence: TGTGCCAGCAGCCCAACTAGCGGGGGGCGTAGAACCTACAATGAGCAGTTCTTC.

This chain's CDR3 is CASSLRTGGMGYTEAFF. The CDR3 nucleotides are TGTGCCAGCTCCCTAAGGACAGGGGGAATGGGATATACTGAAGCTTTCTTT. The chain joins TRBV18 to TRBJ1-1, with TRBD1 matching over 10 bases. Germline trimming cut 6 bases from V and 5 bases from J; bases unmatched to any gene: 15. The germline V gene encodes CDR1 KGHSH and CDR2 LQKENI. The CDR3 totals 17 residues.

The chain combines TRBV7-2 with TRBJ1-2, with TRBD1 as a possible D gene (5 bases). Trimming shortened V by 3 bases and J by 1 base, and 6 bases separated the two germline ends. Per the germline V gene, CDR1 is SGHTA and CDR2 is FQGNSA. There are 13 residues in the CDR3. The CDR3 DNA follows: TGTGCCAGCAGCTTCGGGGGTAACTATGGCTACACCTTC. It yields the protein CASSFGGNYGYTF. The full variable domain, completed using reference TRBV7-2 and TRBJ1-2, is GAGVSQSPSNKVTEKGKDVELRCDPISGHTALYWYRQSLGQGLEFLIYFQGNSAPDKSGLPSDRFSAERTGGSVSTLTIQRTQQEDSAVYLCASSFGGNYGYTFGSGTRLTVV.

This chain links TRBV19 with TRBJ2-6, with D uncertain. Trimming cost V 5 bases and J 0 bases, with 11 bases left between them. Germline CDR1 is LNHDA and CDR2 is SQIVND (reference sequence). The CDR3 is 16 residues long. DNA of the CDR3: TGTGCCAGTAGTTTTCGGGTGGTCTCTGGGGCCAACGTCCTGACTTTC. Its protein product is CASSFRVVSGANVLTF.

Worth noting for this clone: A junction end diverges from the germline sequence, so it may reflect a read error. The CDR3 coding sequence is TGCACCAGCAGGAATGCGGGAGACTCACCCCTCCACTTT. Translation: CTSRNAGDSPLHF. The V call is TRBV4-1, the J call TRBJ1-6; D gene uncertain. This CDR3 contains 13 residues. CDR1 is MGHRA, CDR2 YSYEKL, per germline.

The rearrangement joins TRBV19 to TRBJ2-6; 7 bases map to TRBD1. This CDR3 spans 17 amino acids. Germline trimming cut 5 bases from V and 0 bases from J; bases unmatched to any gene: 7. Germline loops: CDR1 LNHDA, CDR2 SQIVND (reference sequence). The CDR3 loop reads CASSPGTVPSGANVLTF. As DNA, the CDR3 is TGTGCCAGTAGTCCGGGGACAGTTCCCTCTGGGGCCAACGTCCTGACTTTC. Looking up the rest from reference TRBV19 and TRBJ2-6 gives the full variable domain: DGGITQSPKYLFRKEGQNVTLSCEQNLNHDAMYWYRQDPGQGLRLIYYSQIVNDFQKGDIAEGYSVSREKKESFPLTVTSAQKNPTAFYLCASSPGTVPSGANVLTFGAGSRLTVL.

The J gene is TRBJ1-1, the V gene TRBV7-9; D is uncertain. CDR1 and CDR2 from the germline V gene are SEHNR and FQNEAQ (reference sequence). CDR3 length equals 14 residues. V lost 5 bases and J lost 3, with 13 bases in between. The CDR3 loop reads CASSSYSSDTEAFF. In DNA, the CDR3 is TGTGCCAGCAGCAGCTACAGTAGCGACACTGAAGCTTTCTTT. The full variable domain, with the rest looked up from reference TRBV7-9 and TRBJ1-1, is DTGVSQNPRHKITKRGQNVTFRCDPISEHNRLYWYRQTLGQGPEFLTYFQNEAQLEKSRLLSDRFSAERPKGSFSTLEIQRTEQGDSAMYLCASSSYSSDTEAFFGQGTRLTVV.